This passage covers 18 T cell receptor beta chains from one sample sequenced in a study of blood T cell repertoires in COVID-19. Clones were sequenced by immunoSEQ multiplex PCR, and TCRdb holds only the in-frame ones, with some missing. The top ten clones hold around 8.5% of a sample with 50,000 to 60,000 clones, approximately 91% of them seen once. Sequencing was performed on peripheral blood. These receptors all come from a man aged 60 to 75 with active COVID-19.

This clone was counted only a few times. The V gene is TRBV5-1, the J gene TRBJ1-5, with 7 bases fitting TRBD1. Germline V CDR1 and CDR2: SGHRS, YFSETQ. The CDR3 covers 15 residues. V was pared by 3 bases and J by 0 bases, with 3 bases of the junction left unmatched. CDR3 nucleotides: TGCGCCAGCAGCTCCGGGACAGATAGCAATCAGCCCCAGCATTTT. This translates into CASSSGTDSNQPQHF.

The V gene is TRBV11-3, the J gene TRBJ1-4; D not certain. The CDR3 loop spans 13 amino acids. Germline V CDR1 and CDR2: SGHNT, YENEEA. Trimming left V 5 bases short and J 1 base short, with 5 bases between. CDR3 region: CASSRGTNEKLFF. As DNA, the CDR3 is TGTGCCAGCAGCCGGGGAACTAATGAAAAACTGTTTTTT.

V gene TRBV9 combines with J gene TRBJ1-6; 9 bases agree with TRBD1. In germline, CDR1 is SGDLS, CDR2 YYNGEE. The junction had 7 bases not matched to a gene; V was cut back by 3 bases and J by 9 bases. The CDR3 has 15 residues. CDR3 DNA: TGTGCCAGCAGCGGAAAGACAGGGGGGAGTTCACCCCTCCACTTT. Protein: CASSGKTGGSSPLHF.

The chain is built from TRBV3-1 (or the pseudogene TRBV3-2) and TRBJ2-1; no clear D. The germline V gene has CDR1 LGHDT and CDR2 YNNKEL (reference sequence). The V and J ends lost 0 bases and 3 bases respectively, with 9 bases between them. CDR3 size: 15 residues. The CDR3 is CASSQEVASYNEQFF. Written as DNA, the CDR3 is TGTGCCAGCAGCCAAGAGGTGGCAAGCTACAATGAGCAGTTCTTC.

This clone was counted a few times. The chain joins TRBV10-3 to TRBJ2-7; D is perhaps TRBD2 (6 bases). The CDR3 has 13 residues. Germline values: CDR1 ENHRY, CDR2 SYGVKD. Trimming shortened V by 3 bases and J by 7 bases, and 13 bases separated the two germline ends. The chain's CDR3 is CAISELALREQYF. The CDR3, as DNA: TGTGCCATCAGTGAACTAGCCCTGAGGGAGCAGTACTTC.

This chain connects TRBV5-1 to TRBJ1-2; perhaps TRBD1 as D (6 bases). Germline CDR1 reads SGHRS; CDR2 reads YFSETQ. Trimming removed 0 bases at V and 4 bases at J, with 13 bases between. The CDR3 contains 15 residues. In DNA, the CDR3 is TGCGCCAGCAGCTTGGAGGGGGATCTGAGCTATGGCTACACCTTC. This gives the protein CASSLEGDLSYGYTF.

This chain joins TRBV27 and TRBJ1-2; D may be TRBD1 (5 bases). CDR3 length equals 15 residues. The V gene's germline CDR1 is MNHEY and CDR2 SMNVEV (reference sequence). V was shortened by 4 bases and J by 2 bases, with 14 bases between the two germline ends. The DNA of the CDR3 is TGTGCCAGCAGTTCTGCCGAACAGGTGAACTATGGCTACACCTTC. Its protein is CASSSAEQVNYGYTF.

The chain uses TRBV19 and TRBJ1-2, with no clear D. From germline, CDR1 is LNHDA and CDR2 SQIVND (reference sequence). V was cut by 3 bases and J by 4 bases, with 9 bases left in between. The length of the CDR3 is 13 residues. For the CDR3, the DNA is TGTGCCAGTAGTATTGACACCCGCTATGGCTACACCTTC. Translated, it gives CASSIDTRYGYTF.

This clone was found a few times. This chain's CDR3 is CASSQDLAAISYEQYF. The CDR3 DNA is TGCGCCAGCAGCCAAGACCTAGCGGCTATCTCCTACGAGCAGTACTTC. The rearrangement links TRBV4-1 to TRBJ2-7, with 7 bases fitting TRBD2. CDR3 length: 16 residues. Germline V lookup: CDR1 MGHRA, CDR2 YSYEKL. V gave up 0 bases and J gave up 0 bases; unmatched junction bases: 5.

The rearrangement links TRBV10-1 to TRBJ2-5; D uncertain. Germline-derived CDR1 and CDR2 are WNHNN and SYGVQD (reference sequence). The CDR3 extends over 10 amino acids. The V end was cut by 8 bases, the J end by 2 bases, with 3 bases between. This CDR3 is CASPQETQYF. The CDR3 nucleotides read TGCGCCAGCCCACAAGAGACCCAGTACTTC.

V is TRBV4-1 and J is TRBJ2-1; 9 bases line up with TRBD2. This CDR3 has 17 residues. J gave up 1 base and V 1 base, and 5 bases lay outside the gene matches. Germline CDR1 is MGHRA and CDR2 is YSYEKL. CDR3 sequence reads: CASSQGPSGTSYNEQFF. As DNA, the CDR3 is TGCGCCAGCAGCCAAGGTCCTAGCGGGACGTCCTACAATGAGCAGTTCTTC.

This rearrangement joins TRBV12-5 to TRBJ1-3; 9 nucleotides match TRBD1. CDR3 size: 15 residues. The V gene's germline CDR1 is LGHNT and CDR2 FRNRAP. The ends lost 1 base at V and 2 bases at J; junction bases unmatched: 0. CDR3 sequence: CASGLGTGAGNTIYF. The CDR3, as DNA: TGTGCTAGTGGTTTGGGGACAGGGGCTGGAAACACCATATATTTT. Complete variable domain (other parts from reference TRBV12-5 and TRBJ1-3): DARVTQTPRHKVTEMGQEVTMRCQPILGHNTVFWYRQTMMQGLELLAYFRNRAPLDDSGMPKDRFSAEMPDATLATLKIQPSEPRDSAVYFCASGLGTGAGNTIYFGEGSWLTVV.

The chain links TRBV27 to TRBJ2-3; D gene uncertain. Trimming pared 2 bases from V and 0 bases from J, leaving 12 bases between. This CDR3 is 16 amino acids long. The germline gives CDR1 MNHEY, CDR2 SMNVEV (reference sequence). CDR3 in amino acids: CASSLGATLSTDTQYF. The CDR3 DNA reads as TGTGCCAGCAGTTTAGGAGCGACTCTTAGCACAGATACGCAGTATTTT.

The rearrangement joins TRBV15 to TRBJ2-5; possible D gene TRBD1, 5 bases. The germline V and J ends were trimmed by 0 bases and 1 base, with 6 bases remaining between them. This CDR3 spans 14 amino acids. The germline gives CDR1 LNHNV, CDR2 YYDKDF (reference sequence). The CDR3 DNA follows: TGTGCCACCAGCAGAGACAGGGCCCAAGAGACCCAGTACTTC. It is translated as CATSRDRAQETQYF.

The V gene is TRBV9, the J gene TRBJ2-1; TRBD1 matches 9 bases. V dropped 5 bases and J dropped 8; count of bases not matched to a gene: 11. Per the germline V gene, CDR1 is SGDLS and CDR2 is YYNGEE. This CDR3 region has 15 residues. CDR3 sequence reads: CASSPVGTGFDEQFF. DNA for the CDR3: TGTGCCAGCAGTCCAGTAGGGACAGGGTTTGATGAGCAGTTCTTC. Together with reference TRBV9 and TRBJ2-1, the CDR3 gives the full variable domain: DSGVTQTPKHLITATGQRVTLRCSPRSGDLSVYWYQQSLDQGLQFLIQYYNGEERAKGNILERFSAQQFPDLHSELNLSSLELGDSALYFCASSPVGTGFDEQFFGPGTRLTVL.

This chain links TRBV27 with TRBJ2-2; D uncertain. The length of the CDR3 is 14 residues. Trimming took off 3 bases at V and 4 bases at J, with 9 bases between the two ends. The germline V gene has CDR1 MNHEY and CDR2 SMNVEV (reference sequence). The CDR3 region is CASSFTLLTGELFF. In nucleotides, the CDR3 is TGTGCCAGCAGTTTTACCCTACTCACCGGGGAGCTGTTTTTT.

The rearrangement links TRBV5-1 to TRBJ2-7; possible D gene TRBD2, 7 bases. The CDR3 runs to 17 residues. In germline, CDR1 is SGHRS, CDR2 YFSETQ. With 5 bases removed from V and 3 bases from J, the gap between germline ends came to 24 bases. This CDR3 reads CASRQPSSGTMNYEQYF. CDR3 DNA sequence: TGCGCCAGCAGACAACCCTCAAGCGGGACAATGAACTACGAGCAGTACTTC.

The CDR3 region is CASSFQAGPYEQYF. In DNA, the CDR3 is TGTGCCAGCAGTTTTCAAGCAGGTCCCTACGAGCAGTACTTC. The chain recombines TRBV27 with TRBJ2-7; D is ambiguous. The CDR3 spans 14 residues. The V gene's germline CDR1 is MNHEY and CDR2 SMNVEV (reference sequence). V was pared by 3 bases and J by 2 bases, with 11 bases between.